This passage covers 30 T cell receptor beta chains from one sample sequenced in a study of blood T cells in healthy people across ages. Then a second PCR, running roughly 7 to 11 cycles, was carried out with a sample-barcoded 5' primer and a J-beta primer mix. TCRdb ran MiXCR on the 5' RACE reads and lists one entry per CDR3 protein. The sample holds about 830,000 distinct CDR3 sequences, 55% to 65% seen once. The sample comprised blood. These receptor sequences come from a man aged 25-45 years in good health.

As regards this clonotype: A much larger clone sits a single nucleotide away, making a read error possible. V usage is TRBV12-3 or TRBV12-4 and J usage is TRBJ2-7; D gene ambiguous. This CDR3 has 14 amino acids. V lost 1 base and J 3 bases, leaving 10 bases between the germline ends. The CDR3 region is CASSLGKGYYEQYF. In DNA, the CDR3 is TGTGCCAGCAGTTTAGGGAAAGGGTACTACGAGCAGTACTTC.

The chain uses TRBV9 and TRBJ2-3; no clear D. The germline gives CDR1 SGDLS, CDR2 YYNGEE. This CDR3 spans 13 amino acids. V was trimmed by 4 bases and J by 4 bases, leaving 10 bases between them. CDR3 amino acids: CASSPAPADTQYF. The CDR3 nucleotides are TGTGCCAGCAGCCCCGCTCCGGCAGATACGCAGTATTTT.

This clonotype appeared a few times. V is TRBV5-1 and J is TRBJ1-2, with D tentatively TRBD1 (6 bases). Germline CDR1 is SGHRS and CDR2 is YFSETQ. V lost 4 bases to trimming and J lost 2 bases, with 12 bases between them. The length of the CDR3 is 14 residues. The CDR3, as DNA: TGCGCCAGCAGCAGCACGACAGGAAACTATGGCTACACCTTC. It yields the protein CASSSTTGNYGYTF.

The CDR3 sequence: CASRQGQNTEAFF. CDR3 DNA: TGTGCCAGCAGGCAGGGACAGAACACTGAAGCTTTCTTT. The V call is TRBV28, the J call TRBJ1-1; tentatively, D is TRBD1 (6 bases). Looked up from germline, CDR1 is MDHEN and CDR2 is SYDVKM. The V and J ends lost 6 bases and 1 base respectively, with 9 bases between them. The length of the CDR3 is 13 residues. The whole variable domain, remainder taken from reference TRBV28 and TRBJ1-1, is DVKVTQSSRYLVKRTGEKVFLECVQDMDHENMFWYRQDPGLGLRLIYFSYDVKMKEKGDIPEGYSVSREKKERFSLILESASTNQTSMYLCASRQGQNTEAFFGQGTRLTVV.

V and J are TRBV5-8 and TRBJ2-6, with 9 bases matching TRBD1. Germline CDR1 and CDR2: SGHTS and YDEGEE. CDR3 length: 17 amino acids. V lost 4 bases to trimming and J lost 3 bases; unmatched junction nucleotides: 8. CDR3 loop: CASSPYGTGSGANVLTF. The CDR3 coding sequence is TGTGCCAGCAGCCCGTACGGGACAGGGAGTGGGGCCAACGTCCTGACTTTC.

The chain uses TRBV13 and TRBJ2-1, with TRBD1 as a possible D gene (6 bases). The CDR3 has 16 residues. V was pared by 0 bases and J by 4 bases, with 13 bases between. Germline loops: CDR1 PRHDT, CDR2 FYEKMQ (reference sequence). CDR3 DNA: TGTGCCAGCAGCTTAGGCAGGGGCCCTCCTTACAATGAGCAGTTCTTC. Amino acid sequence: CASSLGRGPPYNEQFF.

The chain uses TRBV7-3 and TRBJ2-7; no firm D call. The tail of the sequence fits TRBJ2-1 better, so the J call may be wrong. Germline CDR1 SGHTA, CDR2 FQGTGA. The CDR3 covers 14 residues. The CDR3, as DNA: TGTGCCAGCAGCCCGCGACAAGATATCAATGAGCAGTTCTTC. Encoded protein: CASSPRQDINEQFF.

V gene TRBV9 combines with J gene TRBJ2-5; 9 positions match TRBD1. Germline V gene sequence: CDR1 SGDLS, CDR2 YYNGEE. The CDR3 loop spans 17 amino acids. The V gene end was trimmed by 2 bases and the J gene end by 5 bases; junction bases not matched to a gene: 13. The CDR3 DNA sequence: TGTGCCAGCAGCGTCTCCCGGGACAGGGTTGATTTCGAGACCCAGTACTTC. Residues: CASSVSRDRVDFETQYF.

This clonotype came up a few times. The rearrangement uses TRBV5-1 and TRBJ1-1, with D perhaps TRBD1 (5 bases). The ends were cut back, 4 bases at V and 5 bases at J, with 15 bases in the middle. This CDR3 spans 14 amino acids. Germline loops: CDR1 SGHRS, CDR2 YFSETQ. As DNA, the CDR3 is TGCGCCAGCAGCCTTTCGGAGGGGATGACTGAAGCTTTCTTT. This gives the protein CASSLSEGMTEAFF.

The chain couples TRBV15 to TRBJ2-1, with D perhaps matching TRBD1 (5 bases). The V end was cut by 1 base, the J end by 7 bases, with 8 bases between. The CDR3 runs to 13 residues. Germline-derived CDR1 and CDR2 are LNHNV and YYDKDF (reference sequence). The CDR3 here is CATSRVNRNEQFF. CDR3 DNA: TGTGCCACCAGCAGAGTAAACAGGAATGAGCAGTTCTTC.

The chain joins TRBV18 to TRBJ1-5, with D hard to call. Germline CDR1 KGHSH, CDR2 LQKENI. Between the trimmed V and J ends, which lost 2 bases and 0 bases, there was a span of 8 bases. The CDR3 runs to 15 residues. The CDR3 DNA reads TGTGCCAGCTCACCAGCGGCACTTAGCAATCAGCCCCAGCATTTT. Residues: CASSPAALSNQPQHF.

The CDR3 protein is CASSQSTGGPYEQYF. Written as DNA, the CDR3 is TGCGCCAGCAGCCAAAGTACAGGTGGCCCCTACGAGCAGTACTTC. This chain uses TRBV4-3 with TRBJ2-7; a weak D match, TRBD1 (5 bases). Germline lookup yields CDR1 LGHNA and CDR2 YSLEER. The CDR3 is 15 amino acids. V shed 2 bases and J shed 2 bases, with 13 bases lying between them.

The chain links TRBV24-1 to TRBJ2-1; 10 bases fit TRBD2. Trimming at V came to 4 bases and at J to 13 bases, leaving 12 bases not matched to a gene. Germline V gene data show CDR1 as KGHDR and CDR2 as SFDVKD. The CDR3 length is 15 residues. In DNA form, the CDR3 reads TGTGCCACCAGTGAGGCTTTAGCGGGGGGCCGGGGACAGTTCTTC. Translation gives CATSEALAGGRGQFF.

There are a few counts of this clonotype. The chain recombines TRBV6-2 or TRBV6-3 with TRBJ1-1, with D perhaps matching TRBD1 (5 bases). Germline values: CDR1 MNHEY, CDR2 SVGEGT. Trimming stripped 7 bases from V and 0 bases from J, with 15 bases between. This CDR3 contains 15 residues. CDR3 coding DNA: TGTGCCAGCAAACCGGGACCGAGATTGAACACTGAAGCTTTCTTT. It is translated as CASKPGPRLNTEAFF.

The V and J genes are TRBV6-1 and TRBJ1-5; D remains ambiguous. The CDR3 runs to 16 residues. V shed 5 bases and J shed 4 bases, with 18 bases lying between them. Germline CDR1 reads MNHNS; CDR2 reads SASEGT. CDR3 bases: TGTGCCAGCAGTCCCCGGGAGGGTTCCTCTAATCAGCCCCAGCATTTT. The encoded protein is CASSPREGSSNQPQHF.

The V gene is TRBV7-2, the J gene TRBJ2-1, with D perhaps being TRBD1 or TRBD2 (5 bases each). The CDR3 is 18 residues long. V lost 2 bases and J 1 base, leaving 18 bases between the germline ends. The germline V gene encodes CDR1 SGHTA and CDR2 FQGNSA. CDR3: CASSLLWGSGGSYNEQFF. CDR3 sequence (DNA): TGTGCCAGCAGCTTACTATGGGGCTCTGGGGGATCCTACAATGAGCAGTTCTTC.

The chain combines TRBV6-5 with TRBJ1-1, with TRBD1 matching 9 bases. After removal of 7 bases from V and 3 bases from J, the junction contained 6 bases not matched to a gene. CDR3 length: 14 residues. Germline V gene sequence: CDR1 MNHEY, CDR2 SVGAGI. DNA of the CDR3: TGTGCCAGCATCTCGGACAGGGGTGACACTGAAGCTTTCTTT. Translation: CASISDRGDTEAFF.

This chain uses TRBV10-3 with TRBJ2-7, with a possible D match to TRBD1 (7 bases). The CDR3 contains 14 residues. V was pared by 10 bases and J by 0 bases, with 16 bases between. Germline V gene data show CDR1 as ENHRY and CDR2 as SYGVKD. Here the CDR3 DNA reads TGTGCCACCAAAACAGGGGAGGTCTCCTACGAGCAGTACTTC. Its translation is CATKTGEVSYEQYF.

This clonotype was found a few times. The chain joins TRBV7-2 to TRBJ2-5, with D unresolved. The CDR3 spans 15 residues. Per germline, CDR1 SGHTA and CDR2 FQGNSA. Trimming removed 5 bases at V and 1 base at J, with 14 bases between. CDR3 amino acids: CASSVSVGFQETQYF. The CDR3 region has the DNA TGTGCCAGCAGCGTTAGTGTGGGATTCCAAGAGACCCAGTACTTC.

The V gene is TRBV6-2 or TRBV6-3, the J gene TRBJ1-1; unclear D gene. The germline V gene encodes CDR1 MNHEY and CDR2 SVGEGT. Trimming left V 0 bases short and J 1 base short, with 9 bases between. The length of the CDR3 is 15 residues. CDR3 in amino acids: CASSYSSFANTEAFF. In DNA form, the CDR3 reads TGTGCCAGCAGTTACTCCTCCTTTGCGAACACTGAAGCTTTCTTT.

The rearrangement uses TRBV7-3 and TRBJ2-3; the match to TRBD2 covers 8 bases. The germline gives CDR1 SGHTA, CDR2 FQGTGA. V lost 5 bases, J lost 5 bases, and 6 bases stayed unmatched. The CDR3 consists of 14 residues. The CDR3, as DNA: TGTGCCAGCAGCCCAACCGGGGGGGGAGATACGCAGTATTTT. It specifies CASSPTGGGDTQYF.

The chain couples TRBV5-6 to TRBJ2-2, with a tentative D call TRBD1 (5 bases). The CDR3 contains 15 residues. CDR1 is SGHDT, CDR2 YYEEEE, per germline. Between the trimmed V and J ends, which lost 0 bases and 8 bases, there was a span of 14 bases. The CDR3, as DNA: TGTGCCAGCAGCTTGGTTGCCCAGGGTTCAGGGGAGCTGTTTTTT. Its translation is CASSLVAQGSGELFF. The complete variable domain, with remaining parts taken from reference TRBV5-6 and TRBJ2-2, reads DAGVTQSPTHLIKTRGQQVTLRCSPKSGHDTVSWYQQALGQGPQFIFQYYEEEERQRGNFPDRFSGHQFPNYSSELNVNALLLGDSALYLCASSLVAQGSGELFFGEGSRLTVL.

The V and J genes are TRBV27 and TRBJ2-4, with D perhaps given as TRBD1 or TRBD2 (5 bases each). The better agreement between TRBJ2-7 and the DNA end casts doubt on the J call. This CDR3 spans 16 amino acids. The V gene's germline CDR1 is MNHEY and CDR2 SMNVEV (reference sequence). This chain's CDR3 is CASRAFGDRYRYEQYF. The CDR3 bases are TGTGCCAGCAGGGCGTTTGGGGACCGATATCGGTACGAGCAGTACTTC.

The chain is built from TRBV4-2 and TRBJ1-4, with 12 bases aligning to TRBD1. The CDR3 spans 18 residues. Trimming at V came to 0 bases and at J to 6 bases, leaving 8 bases not matched to a gene. In germline, CDR1 is LGHNA, CDR2 YNFKEQ. CDR3 DNA sequence: TGTGCCAGCAGCCAAGAATTGTGGGGGACAGGGGGCGATGAAAAACTGTTTTTT. It encodes CASSQELWGTGGDEKLFF.

Remarks on this clonotype: No DNA is shown, since the ends of the CDR3 on it are uncertain; the CDR3 is the one TCRdb lists. V and J are TRBV21-1 and TRBJ2-4; the table gives TRBD1 as D, unverified against the DNA. TRBV21-1 is assigned pseudogene status. Both ends counted, the CDR3 spans 16 residues. The chain's CDR3 is CASSRFGTGSRCEQYF.

A word on this clonotype: Germline is not matched at one junction end, which may reflect a read error. This sequence joins TRBV27 and TRBJ2-1; 10 bases fit TRBD2. Looked up from germline, CDR1 is MNHEY and CDR2 is SMNVEV (reference sequence). This CDR3 is built from 16 residues. CDR3 protein: CASSLISGGTYNGQFF. CDR3 nucleotide sequence: TGTGCCAGCAGTTTGATTAGCGGGGGGACCTACAATGGGCAGTTCTTC.

This clonotype was recorded a few times. The chain couples TRBV29-1 to TRBJ1-2, with D possibly being TRBD1 (5 bases). The CDR3 covers 14 residues. CDR1 and CDR2 (germline): SQVTM, ANQGSEA. V lost 6 bases and J 5 bases, leaving 19 bases between the germline ends. Here the CDR3 DNA reads TGCAGCGTATACGGACATCGGGTGGTTTATGGCTACACCTTC. Translated: CSVYGHRVVYGYTF.

The V gene is TRBV7-6, the J gene TRBJ2-5, with unresolved D. V dropped 5 bases and J dropped 4 bases, with 5 bases sitting between them. The CDR3 contains 11 residues. Germline CDR1 and CDR2: SGHVS and FNYEAQ. The CDR3 DNA reads as TGTGCCAGCAGCAACTTAGAGACCCAGTACTTC. Translated: CASSNLETQYF. Looking up the rest from reference TRBV7-6 and TRBJ2-5 gives the full variable domain: GAGVSQSPRYKVTKRGQDVALRCDPISGHVSLYWYRQALGQGPEFLTYFNYEAQQDKSGLPNDRFSAERPEGSISTLTIQRTEQRDSAMYRCASSNLETQYFGPGTRLLVL.

The chain joins TRBV27 to TRBJ2-7; possible D gene TRBD2, 6 bases. The CDR3 sequence is 14 residues long. The V gene lost 1 base and the J gene lost 5 bases, with 12 bases spanning the gap. The germline V gene has CDR1 MNHEY and CDR2 SMNVEV (reference sequence). The CDR3 DNA follows: TGTGCCAGCAGTTTATATTGGGGGGTAGACGAGCAGTACTTC. The encoded protein is CASSLYWGVDEQYF.

The chain combines TRBV11-3 with TRBJ2-7; D possibly corresponds to TRBD1 (6 bases). The better agreement between TRBJ2-5 and the DNA end casts doubt on the J call. The CDR3 is made up of 14 amino acids. Germline V gives CDR1 SGHNT, CDR2 YENEEA. This CDR3 reads CASSQTRGHGTQYF. Written as DNA, the CDR3 is TGTGCCAGCAGTCAAACCCGGGGACATGGGACCCAGTACTTC.